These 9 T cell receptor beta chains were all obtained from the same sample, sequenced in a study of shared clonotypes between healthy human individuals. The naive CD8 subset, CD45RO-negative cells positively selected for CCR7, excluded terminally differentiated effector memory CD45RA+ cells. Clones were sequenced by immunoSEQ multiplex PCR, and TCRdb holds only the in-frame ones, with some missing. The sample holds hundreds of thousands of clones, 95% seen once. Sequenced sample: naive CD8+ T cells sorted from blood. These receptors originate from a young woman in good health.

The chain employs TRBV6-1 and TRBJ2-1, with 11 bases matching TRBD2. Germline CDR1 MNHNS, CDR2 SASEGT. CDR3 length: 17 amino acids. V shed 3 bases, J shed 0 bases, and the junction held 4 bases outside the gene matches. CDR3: CASSEVAGGSSYNEQFF. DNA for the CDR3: TGTGCCAGCAGTGAGGTAGCGGGAGGGAGCTCCTACAATGAGCAGTTCTTC.

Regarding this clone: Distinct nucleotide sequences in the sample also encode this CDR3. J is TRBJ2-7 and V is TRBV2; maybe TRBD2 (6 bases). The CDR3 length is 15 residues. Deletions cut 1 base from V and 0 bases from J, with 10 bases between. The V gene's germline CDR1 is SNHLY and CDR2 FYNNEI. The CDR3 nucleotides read TGTGCCAGCAGTGAAGTTCGGGGGAGCTCCTACGAGCAGTACTTC. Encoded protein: CASSEVRGSSYEQYF.

The CDR3 DNA reads as TGCGCCAGCAGCCGCCTGAGGGAGGATGGTCTCGAGCAGTACTTC. It codes for CASSRLREDGLEQYF. V is TRBV4-1 and J is TRBJ2-7; tentatively, D is TRBD2 (6 bases). The germline V and J ends were trimmed by 4 bases and 6 bases, with 19 bases remaining between them. The CDR3 spans 15 residues. Germline V gene data show CDR1 as MGHRA and CDR2 as YSYEKL.

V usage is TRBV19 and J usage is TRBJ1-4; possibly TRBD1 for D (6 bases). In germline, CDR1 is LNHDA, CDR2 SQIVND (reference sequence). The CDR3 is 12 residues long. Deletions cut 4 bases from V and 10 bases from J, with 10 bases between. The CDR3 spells CASSTGDRKLFF. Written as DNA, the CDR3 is TGTGCCAGTAGTACAGGGGACCGAAAACTGTTTTTT.

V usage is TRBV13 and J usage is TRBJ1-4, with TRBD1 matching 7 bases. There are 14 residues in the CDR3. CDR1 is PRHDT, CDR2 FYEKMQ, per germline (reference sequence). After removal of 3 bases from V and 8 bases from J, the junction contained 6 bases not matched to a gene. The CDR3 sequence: CASSLRQGEEKLFF. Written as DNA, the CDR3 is TGTGCCAGCAGCTTGAGGCAGGGGGAAGAAAAACTGTTTTTT. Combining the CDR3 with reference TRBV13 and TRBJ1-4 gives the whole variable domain AAGVIQSPRHLIKEKRETATLKCYPIPRHDTVYWYQQGPGQDPQFLISFYEKMQSDKGSIPDRFSAQQFSDYHSELNMSSLELGDSALYFCASSLRQGEEKLFFGSGTQLSVL.

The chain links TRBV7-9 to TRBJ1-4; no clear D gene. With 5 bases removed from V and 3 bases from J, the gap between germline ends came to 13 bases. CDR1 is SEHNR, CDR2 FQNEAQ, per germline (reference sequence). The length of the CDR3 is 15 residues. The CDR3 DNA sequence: TGTGCCAGCAGCCCTCAGGTCGGGCCTAATGAAAAACTGTTTTTT. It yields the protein CASSPQVGPNEKLFF.

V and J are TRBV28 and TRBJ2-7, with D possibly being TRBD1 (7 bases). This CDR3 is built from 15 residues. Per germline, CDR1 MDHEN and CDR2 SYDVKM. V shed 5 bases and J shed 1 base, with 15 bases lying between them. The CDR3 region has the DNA TGTGCCAGCAGTCTCGCGGAGGGGGCTTCCTACGAGCAGTACTTC. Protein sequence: CASSLAEGASYEQYF.

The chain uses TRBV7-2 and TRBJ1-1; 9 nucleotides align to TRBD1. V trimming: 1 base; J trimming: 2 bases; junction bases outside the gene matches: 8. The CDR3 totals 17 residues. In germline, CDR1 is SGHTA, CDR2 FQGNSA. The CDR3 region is CASSLVDRGYENTEAFF. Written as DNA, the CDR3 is TGTGCCAGCAGCTTAGTCGACAGGGGGTATGAAAACACTGAAGCTTTCTTT. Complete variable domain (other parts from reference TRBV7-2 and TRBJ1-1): GAGVSQSPSNKVTEKGKDVELRCDPISGHTALYWYRQSLGQGLEFLIYFQGNSAPDKSGLPSDRFSAERTGGSVSTLTIQRTQQEDSAVYLCASSLVDRGYENTEAFFGQGTRLTVV.

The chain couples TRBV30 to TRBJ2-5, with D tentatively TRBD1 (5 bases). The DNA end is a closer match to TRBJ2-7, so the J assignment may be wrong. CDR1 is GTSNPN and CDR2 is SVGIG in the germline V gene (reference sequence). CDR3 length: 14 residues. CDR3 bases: TGTGCCTGGGAACGACAGATAGGCTCCTACGAGCAGTACTTC. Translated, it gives CAWERQIGSYEQYF.